This entry features one T cell receptor (beta chain) sequence. These data belong to a study of OX40 agonist ivuxolimab in advanced cancers. TCRdb's copy holds only in-frame clones and misses some; the assay was immunoSEQ multiplex PCR. Of tens of thousands of clones in the sample, 87% were seen once. With V trimmed by 4 bases and J by 6 bases, 5 bases remained unmatched. The CDR3 covers 13 residues. Germline V gene lookup returns CDR1 MDHEN and CDR2 SYDVKM. Blood sampling was done at baseline, cycle 4 day 1, and cycle 7 day 1. V usage is TRBV28 and J usage is TRBJ1-1, with 7 nucleotides matching TRBD1. The origin of this receptor is an adult with an advanced solid tumor such as melanoma, head and neck, liver or kidney cancer. The source was CD4+ or CD8+ T cells sorted from blood, collected in a trial of the OX40 agonist ivuxolimab. Here the CDR3 DNA reads TGTGCCAGCAGTTCGGGACAGACCCCTGAAGCTTTCTTT. Amino acids: CASSSGQTPEAFF.